This T cell receptor beta chain came from a study of beta chain features in type 1 diabetes. For the study at large: Cell yields, gender and age were similar in healthy donors and patients. Notes on the study in general: Among patients with Type 1 diabetes, TCRB CDR3s were moderately but significantly shorter in every one of the four CD4+ subsets.

This clone was seen once. What it binds is unknown. cDNA synthesis used the whole RNA isolate, giving expressed TCRB sequences. The protocol was immunoSEQ multiplex PCR, while the TCRdb copy is restricted to in-frame clones and leaves out a portion. The sample has fewer than 350,000 clones, approximately 15% seen once. The specimen was naive CD4+ T cells from blood. This sequence originates from a man between 18 and 29 years old with type 1 diabetes.

The CDR3 reads CASSATGTAGNQPQHF. The CDR3 DNA is TGTGCCAGCAGTGCCACGGGGACAGCGGGCAATCAGCCCCAGCATTTT. The J gene is TRBJ1-5, the V gene TRBV28, with 7 bases fitting TRBD1. V dropped 5 bases and J dropped 2; count of bases not matched to a gene: 9. Germline V gene lookup returns CDR1 MDHEN and CDR2 SYDVKM. This CDR3 contains 16 residues.